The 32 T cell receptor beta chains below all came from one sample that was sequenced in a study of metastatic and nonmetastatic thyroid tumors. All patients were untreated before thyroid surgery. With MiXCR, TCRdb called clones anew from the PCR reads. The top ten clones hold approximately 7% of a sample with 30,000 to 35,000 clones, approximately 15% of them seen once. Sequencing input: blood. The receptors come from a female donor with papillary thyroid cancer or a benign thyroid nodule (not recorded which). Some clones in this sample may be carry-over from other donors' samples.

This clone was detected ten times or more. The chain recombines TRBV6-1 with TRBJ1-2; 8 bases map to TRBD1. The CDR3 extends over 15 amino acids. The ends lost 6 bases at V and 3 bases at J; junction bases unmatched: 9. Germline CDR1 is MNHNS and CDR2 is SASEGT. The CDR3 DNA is TGTGCCAGCAGATCCTCCGGGACAGGATACTATGGCTACACCTTC. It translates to CASRSSGTGYYGYTF.

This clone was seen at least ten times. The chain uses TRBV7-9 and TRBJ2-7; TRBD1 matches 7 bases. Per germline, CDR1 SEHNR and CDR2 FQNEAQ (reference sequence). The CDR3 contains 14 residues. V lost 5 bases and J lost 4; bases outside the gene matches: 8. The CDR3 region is CASSQAGTVYEQYF. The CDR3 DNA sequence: TGTGCCAGCAGCCAAGCCGGGACAGTTTACGAGCAGTACTTC.

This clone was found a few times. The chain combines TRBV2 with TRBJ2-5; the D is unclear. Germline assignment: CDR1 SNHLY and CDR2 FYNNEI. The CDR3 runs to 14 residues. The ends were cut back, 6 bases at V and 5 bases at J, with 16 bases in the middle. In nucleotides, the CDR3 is TGTGCCAGCAGCCCAAGGACGACTCTTGAGACCCAGTACTTC. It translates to CASSPRTTLETQYF.

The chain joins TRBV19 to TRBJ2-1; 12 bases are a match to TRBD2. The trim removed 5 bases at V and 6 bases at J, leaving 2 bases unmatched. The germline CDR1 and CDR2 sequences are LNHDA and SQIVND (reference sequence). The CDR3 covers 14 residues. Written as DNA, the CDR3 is TGTGCCAGTAGTGGACTAGCGGGACCCAATGAGCAGTTCTTC. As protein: CASSGLAGPNEQFF.

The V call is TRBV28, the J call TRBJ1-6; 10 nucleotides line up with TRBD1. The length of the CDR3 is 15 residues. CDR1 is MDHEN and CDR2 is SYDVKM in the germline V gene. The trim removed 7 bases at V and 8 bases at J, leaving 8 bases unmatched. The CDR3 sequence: CASKFRDRGYSPLHF. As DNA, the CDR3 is TGTGCCAGCAAATTCCGGGACAGGGGTTATTCACCCCTCCACTTT.

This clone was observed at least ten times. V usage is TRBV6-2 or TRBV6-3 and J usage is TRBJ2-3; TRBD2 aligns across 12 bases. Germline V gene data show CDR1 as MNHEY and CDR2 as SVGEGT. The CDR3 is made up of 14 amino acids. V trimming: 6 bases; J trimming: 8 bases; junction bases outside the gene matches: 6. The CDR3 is CASRQLAGGGTQYF. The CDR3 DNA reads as TGTGCCAGCAGACAACTAGCGGGAGGAGGTACGCAGTATTTT.

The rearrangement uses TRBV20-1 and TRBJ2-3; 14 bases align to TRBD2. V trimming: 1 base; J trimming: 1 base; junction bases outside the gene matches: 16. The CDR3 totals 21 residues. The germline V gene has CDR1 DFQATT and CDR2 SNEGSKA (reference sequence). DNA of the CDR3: TGCAGTGCTAGAGGGAGGGCCCCCGGGACTAGCGGGAGAAGGTGCACAGATACGCAGTATTTT. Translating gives CSARGRAPGTSGRRCTDTQYF.

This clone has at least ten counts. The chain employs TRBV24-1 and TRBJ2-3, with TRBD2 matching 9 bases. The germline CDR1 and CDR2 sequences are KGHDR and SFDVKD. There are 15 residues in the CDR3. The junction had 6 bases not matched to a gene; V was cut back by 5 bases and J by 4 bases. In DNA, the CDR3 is TGTGCCACCAGTGGTAGCGGGAGTTTTGCAGATACGCAGTATTTT. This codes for CATSGSGSFADTQYF.

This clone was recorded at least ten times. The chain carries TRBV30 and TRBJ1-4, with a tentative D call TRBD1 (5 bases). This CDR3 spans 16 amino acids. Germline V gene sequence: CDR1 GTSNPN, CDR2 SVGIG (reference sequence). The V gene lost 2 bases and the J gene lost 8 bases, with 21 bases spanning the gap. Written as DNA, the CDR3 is TGTGCCTGGAGTTACGGCATTGACAGCCAACCGGAAAAACTGTTTTTT. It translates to CAWSYGIDSQPEKLFF. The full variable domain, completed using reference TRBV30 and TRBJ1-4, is SQTIHQWPATLVQPVGSPLSLECTVEGTSNPNLYWYRQAAGRGLQLLFYSVGIGQISSEVPQNLSASRPQDRQFILSSKKLLLSDSGFYLCAWSYGIDSQPEKLFFGSGTQLSVL.

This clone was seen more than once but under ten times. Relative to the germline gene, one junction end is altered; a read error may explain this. The CDR3 loop is CANSAGQGAYNEKFF. The CDR3 region has the DNA TGTGCCAACAGTGCTGGACAGGGGGCCTACAATGAGAAGTTCTTC. This chain links TRBV6-4 with TRBJ2-1; 11 nucleotides align to TRBD1. Germline V gene sequence: CDR1 MRHNA, CDR2 SNTAGT. This CDR3 has 15 residues.

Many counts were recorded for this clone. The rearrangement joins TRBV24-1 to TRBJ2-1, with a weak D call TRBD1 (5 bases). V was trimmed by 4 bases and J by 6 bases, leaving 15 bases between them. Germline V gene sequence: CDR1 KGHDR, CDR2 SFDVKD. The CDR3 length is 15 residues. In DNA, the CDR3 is TGTGCCACCAGTGACCTCAGGGTTTCCGGCAATGAGCAGTTCTTC. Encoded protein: CATSDLRVSGNEQFF.

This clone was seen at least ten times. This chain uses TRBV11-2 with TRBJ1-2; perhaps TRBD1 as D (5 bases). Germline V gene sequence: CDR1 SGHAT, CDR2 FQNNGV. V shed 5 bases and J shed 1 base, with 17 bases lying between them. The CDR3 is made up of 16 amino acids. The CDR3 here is CASSVRATKNNYGYTF. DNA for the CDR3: TGTGCCAGCAGCGTCAGGGCGACAAAGAATAACTATGGCTACACCTTC.

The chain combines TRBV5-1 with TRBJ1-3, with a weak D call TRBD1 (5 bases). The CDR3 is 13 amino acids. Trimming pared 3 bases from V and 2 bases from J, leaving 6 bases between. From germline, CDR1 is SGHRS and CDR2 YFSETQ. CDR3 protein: CASSSTAGNTIYF. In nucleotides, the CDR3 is TGCGCCAGCAGCTCGACAGCTGGAAACACCATATATTTT.

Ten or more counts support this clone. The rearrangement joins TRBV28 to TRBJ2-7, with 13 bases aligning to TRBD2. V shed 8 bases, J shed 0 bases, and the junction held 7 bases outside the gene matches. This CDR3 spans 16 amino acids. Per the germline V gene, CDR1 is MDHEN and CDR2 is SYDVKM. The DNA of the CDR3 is TGTGCCAGCGCCGGGACTAGCGGGGCGAGCTCCTACGAGCAGTACTTC. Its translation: CASAGTSGASSYEQYF.

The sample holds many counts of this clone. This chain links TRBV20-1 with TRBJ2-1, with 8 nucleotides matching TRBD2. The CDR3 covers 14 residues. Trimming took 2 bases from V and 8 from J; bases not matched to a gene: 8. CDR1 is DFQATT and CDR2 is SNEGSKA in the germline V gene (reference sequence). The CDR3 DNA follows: TGCAGTGCTAGACCGGGAGGGGAGGTAGATGAGCAGTTCTTC. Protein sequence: CSARPGGEVDEQFF.

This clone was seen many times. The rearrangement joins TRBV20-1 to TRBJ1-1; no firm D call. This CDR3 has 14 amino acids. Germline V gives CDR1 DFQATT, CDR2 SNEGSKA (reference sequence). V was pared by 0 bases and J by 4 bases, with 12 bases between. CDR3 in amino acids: CSARDWRGGTEAFF. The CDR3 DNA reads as TGCAGTGCTAGAGATTGGCGGGGTGGCACTGAAGCTTTCTTT.

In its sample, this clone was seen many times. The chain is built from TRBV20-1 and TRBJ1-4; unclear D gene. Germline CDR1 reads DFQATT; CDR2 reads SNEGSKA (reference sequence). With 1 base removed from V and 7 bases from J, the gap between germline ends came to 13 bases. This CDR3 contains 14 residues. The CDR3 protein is CSARGSWDTEKLFF. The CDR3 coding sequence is TGCAGTGCTAGAGGGTCGTGGGATACTGAAAAACTGTTTTTT.

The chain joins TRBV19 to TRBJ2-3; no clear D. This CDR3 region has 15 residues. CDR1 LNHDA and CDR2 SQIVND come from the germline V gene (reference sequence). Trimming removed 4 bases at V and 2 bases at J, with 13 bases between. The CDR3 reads CASSTAWGPTDTQYF. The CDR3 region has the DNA TGTGCCAGTAGTACGGCCTGGGGTCCCACAGATACGCAGTATTTT.

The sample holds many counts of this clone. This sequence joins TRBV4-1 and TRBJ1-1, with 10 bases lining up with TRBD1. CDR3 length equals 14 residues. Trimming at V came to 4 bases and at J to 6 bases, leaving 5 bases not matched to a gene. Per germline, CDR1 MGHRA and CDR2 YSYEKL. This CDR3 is CASSRDRGVSEAFF. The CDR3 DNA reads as TGCGCCAGCAGCCGGGACAGGGGCGTCTCTGAAGCTTTCTTT.

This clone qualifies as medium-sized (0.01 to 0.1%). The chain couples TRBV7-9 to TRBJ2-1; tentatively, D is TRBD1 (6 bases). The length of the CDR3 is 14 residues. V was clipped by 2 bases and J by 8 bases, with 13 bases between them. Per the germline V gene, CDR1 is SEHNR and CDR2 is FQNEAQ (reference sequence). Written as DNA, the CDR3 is TGTGCCAGCAGCTTAAGGTCACAGGGAGATGAGCAGTTCTTC. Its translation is CASSLRSQGDEQFF.

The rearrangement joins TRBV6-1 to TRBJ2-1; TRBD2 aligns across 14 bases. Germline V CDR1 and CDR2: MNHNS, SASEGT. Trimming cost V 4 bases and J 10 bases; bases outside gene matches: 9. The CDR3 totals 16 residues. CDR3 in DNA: TGTGCCAGCAGTGGGGGGACTAGCGGGAGTCTGAAGGAGCAGTTCTTC. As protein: CASSGGTSGSLKEQFF.

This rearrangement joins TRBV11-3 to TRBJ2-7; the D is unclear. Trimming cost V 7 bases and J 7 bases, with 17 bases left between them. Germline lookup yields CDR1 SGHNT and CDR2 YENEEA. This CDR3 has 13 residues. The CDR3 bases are TGTGCCAGCAACCGCGGCATAGCAGGAGAGCAGTACTTC. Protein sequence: CASNRGIAGEQYF.

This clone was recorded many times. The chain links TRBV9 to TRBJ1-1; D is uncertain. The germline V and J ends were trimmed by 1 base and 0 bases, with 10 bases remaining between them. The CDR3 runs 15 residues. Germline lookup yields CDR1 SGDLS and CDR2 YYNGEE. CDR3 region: CASSVPDGMNTEAFF. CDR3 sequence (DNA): TGTGCCAGCAGCGTACCGGACGGCATGAACACTGAAGCTTTCTTT.

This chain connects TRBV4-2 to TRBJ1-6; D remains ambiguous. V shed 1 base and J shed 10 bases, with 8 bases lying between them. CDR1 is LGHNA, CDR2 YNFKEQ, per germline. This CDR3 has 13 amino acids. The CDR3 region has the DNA TGTGCCAGCAGCCAAGCCCCGGACTCACCCCTCCACTTT. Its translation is CASSQAPDSPLHF.

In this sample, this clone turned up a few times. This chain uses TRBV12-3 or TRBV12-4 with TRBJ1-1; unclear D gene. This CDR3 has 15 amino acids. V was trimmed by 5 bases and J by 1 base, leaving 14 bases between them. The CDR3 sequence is CASSPKGESNTEAFF. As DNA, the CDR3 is TGTGCCAGCAGTCCCAAAGGCGAATCGAACACTGAAGCTTTCTTT.

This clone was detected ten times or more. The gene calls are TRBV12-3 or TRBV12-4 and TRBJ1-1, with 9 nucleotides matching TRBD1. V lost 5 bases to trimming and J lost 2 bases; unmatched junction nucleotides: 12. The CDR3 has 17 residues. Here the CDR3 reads CASSLGQGRVTNTEAFF. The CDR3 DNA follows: TGTGCCAGCAGTCTAGGACAGGGGCGAGTCACAAACACTGAAGCTTTCTTT.

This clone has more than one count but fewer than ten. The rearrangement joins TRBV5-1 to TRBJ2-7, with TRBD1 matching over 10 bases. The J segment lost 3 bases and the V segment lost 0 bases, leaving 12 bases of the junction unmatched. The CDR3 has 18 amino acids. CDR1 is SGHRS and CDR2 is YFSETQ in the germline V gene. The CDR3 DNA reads TGCGCCAGCAGCTTGGCAGGGACAGGGGATGGGGCGGTCTACGAGCAGTACTTC. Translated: CASSLAGTGDGAVYEQYF.

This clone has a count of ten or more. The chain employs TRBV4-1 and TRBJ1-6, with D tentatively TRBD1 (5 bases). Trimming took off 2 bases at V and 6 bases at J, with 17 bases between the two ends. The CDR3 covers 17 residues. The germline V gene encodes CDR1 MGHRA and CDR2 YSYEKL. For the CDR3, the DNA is TGCGCCAGCAGCCAACCCTGGGGGGGTCGTGGTAATTCACCCCTCCACTTT. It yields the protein CASSQPWGGRGNSPLHF.

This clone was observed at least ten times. The CDR3 nucleotides are TGTGCCAGTAGTAGGGTGGGGAGCGGCAACTACGAGCAGTACTTC. Translating it yields CASSRVGSGNYEQYF. This chain links TRBV19 with TRBJ2-7, with D perhaps matching TRBD2 (5 bases). CDR1 is LNHDA, CDR2 SQIVND, per germline (reference sequence). V lost 4 bases to trimming and J lost 3 bases, with 16 bases between them. This CDR3 contains 15 residues.

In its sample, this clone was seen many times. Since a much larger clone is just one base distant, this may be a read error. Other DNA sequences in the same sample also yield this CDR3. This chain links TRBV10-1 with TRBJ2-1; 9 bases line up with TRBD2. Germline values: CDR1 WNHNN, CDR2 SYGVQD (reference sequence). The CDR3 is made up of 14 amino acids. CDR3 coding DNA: TGTGCCAGCAGTAGCGGGAGCGAGGTCAATGAGCAGTTCTTC. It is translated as CASSSGSEVNEQFF.

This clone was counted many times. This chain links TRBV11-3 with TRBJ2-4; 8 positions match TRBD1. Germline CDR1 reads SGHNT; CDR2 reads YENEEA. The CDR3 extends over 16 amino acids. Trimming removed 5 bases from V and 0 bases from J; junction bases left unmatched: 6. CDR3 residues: CASSPGQGLAKNIQYF. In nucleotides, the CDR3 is TGTGCCAGCAGCCCCGGACAGGGACTAGCCAAAAACATTCAGTACTTC.

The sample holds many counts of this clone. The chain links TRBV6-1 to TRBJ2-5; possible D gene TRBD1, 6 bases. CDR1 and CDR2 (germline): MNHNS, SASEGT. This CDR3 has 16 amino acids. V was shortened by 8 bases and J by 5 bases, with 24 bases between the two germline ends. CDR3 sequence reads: CASAYPPSTGQETQYF. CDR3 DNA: TGTGCCAGCGCATACCCCCCATCGACAGGTCAGGAGACCCAGTACTTC.